This T cell receptor beta chain was recovered during a study of regulatory T cells in long-lasting Graves disease. Germline V CDR1 and CDR2: SGHRS, YFSETQ. Trimming shortened V by 2 bases and J by 0 bases, and 12 bases separated the two germline ends. This CDR3 contains 16 residues. This clonotype was counted only a few times. Noted time point: newly diagnosed GD, antithyroid drugs for less than 3 months. Researchers made the TCR library from RNA that was extracted from PBMCs. To make TCR beta libraries, researchers used iRepertoire HTBI primers and Arm-PCR of CDR3 regions. TCRdb itself ran the multiplex PCR reads through MiXCR, one entry per CDR3 protein. Of over 350,000 distinct CDR3 sequences listed, 13% to 15% are singletons. This sample also belongs to another study, concerning T cells in Graves' hyperthyroidism and ophthalmopathy.

The TCR sequence derives from a woman between 45 and 60 years old with Graves disease. The V gene is TRBV5-1, the J gene TRBJ1-3, with D uncertain. The material sequenced was peripheral blood mononuclear cells (PBMCs), taken at new diagnosis, from a patient treated with antithyroid drugs. The CDR3 DNA is TGCGCCAGCAGCTTTGGGCAGACCAGCTCTGGAAACACCATATATTTT. Residues: CASSFGQTSSGNTIYF.